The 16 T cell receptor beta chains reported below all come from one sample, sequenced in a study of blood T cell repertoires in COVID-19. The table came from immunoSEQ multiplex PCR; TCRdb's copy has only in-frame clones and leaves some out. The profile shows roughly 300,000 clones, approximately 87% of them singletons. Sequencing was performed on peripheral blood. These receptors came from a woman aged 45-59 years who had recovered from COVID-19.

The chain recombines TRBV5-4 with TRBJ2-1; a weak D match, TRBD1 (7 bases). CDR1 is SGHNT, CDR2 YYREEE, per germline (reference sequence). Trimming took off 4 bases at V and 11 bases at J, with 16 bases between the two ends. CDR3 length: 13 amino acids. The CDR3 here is CASSQEGQPKQFF. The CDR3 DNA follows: TGTGCCAGCAGCCAGGAGGGACAGCCAAAGCAGTTCTTC.

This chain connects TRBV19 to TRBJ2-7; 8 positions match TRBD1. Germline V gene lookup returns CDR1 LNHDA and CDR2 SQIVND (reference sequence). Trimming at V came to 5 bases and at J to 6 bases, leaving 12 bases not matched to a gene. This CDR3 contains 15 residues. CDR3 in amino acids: CASSSPRYDRGEQYF. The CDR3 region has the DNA TGTGCCAGTAGTTCGCCCCGATATGACAGGGGCGAGCAGTACTTC. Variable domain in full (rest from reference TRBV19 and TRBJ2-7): DGGITQSPKYLFRKEGQNVTLSCEQNLNHDAMYWYRQDPGQGLRLIYYSQIVNDFQKGDIAEGYSVSREKKESFPLTVTSAQKNPTAFYLCASSSPRYDRGEQYFGPGTRLTVT.

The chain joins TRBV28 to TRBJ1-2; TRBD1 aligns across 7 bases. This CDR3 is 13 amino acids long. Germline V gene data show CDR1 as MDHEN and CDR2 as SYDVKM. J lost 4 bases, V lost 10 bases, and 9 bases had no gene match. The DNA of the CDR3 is TGTGCCATTGCCGAAACAGGGGCCTATGGCTACACCTTC. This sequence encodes CAIAETGAYGYTF.

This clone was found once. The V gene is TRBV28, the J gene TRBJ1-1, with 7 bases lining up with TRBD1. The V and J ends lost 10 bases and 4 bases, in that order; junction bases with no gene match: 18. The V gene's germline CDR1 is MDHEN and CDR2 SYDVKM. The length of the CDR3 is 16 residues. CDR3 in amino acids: CATIPWDSWAGTEAFF. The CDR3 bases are TGTGCCACCATTCCCTGGGACAGTTGGGCCGGCACTGAAGCTTTCTTT.

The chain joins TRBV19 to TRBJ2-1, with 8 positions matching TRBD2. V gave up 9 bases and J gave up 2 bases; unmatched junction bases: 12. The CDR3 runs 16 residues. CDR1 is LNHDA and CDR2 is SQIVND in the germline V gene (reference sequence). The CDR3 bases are TGTGCCAGCTCACTACTAGCGGAGAATACCTACAATGAGCAGTTCTTC. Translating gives CASSLLAENTYNEQFF.

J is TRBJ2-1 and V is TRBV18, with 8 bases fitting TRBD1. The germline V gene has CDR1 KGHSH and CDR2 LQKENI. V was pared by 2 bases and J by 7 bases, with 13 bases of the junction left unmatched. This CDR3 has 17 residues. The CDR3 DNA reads TGTGCCAGCTCACCAACCCGGACAGGGACGGGCGGGAATGAGCAGTTCTTC. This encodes CASSPTRTGTGGNEQFF.

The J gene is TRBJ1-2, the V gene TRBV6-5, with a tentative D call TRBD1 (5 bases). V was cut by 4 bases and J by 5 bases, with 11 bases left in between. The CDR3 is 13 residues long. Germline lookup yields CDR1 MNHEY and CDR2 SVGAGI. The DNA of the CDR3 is TGTGCCAGCAGTTCCTCGGGGGGGTATGGCTACACCTTC. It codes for CASSSSGGYGYTF.

CDR3 nucleotides: TGTGCCAGCAGTTACTCGGTGGACAGCTCAGATACGCAGTATTTT. This codes for CASSYSVDSSDTQYF. The chain is built from TRBV6-2 or TRBV6-3 and TRBJ2-3, with D maybe TRBD1 (6 bases). With 0 bases removed from V and 4 bases from J, the gap between germline ends came to 11 bases. The CDR3 totals 15 residues. Germline CDR1 reads MNHEY; CDR2 reads SVGEGT.

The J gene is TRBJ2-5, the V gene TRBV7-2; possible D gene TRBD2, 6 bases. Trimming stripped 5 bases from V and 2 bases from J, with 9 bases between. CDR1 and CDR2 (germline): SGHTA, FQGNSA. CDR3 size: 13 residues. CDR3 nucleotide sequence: TGTGCCAGCAGCAGGGCGGGGCAAGAGACCCAGTACTTC. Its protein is CASSRAGQETQYF. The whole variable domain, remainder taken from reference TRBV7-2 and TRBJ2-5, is GAGVSQSPSNKVTEKGKDVELRCDPISGHTALYWYRQSLGQGLEFLIYFQGNSAPDKSGLPSDRFSAERTGGSVSTLTIQRTQQEDSAVYLCASSRAGQETQYFGPGTRLLVL.

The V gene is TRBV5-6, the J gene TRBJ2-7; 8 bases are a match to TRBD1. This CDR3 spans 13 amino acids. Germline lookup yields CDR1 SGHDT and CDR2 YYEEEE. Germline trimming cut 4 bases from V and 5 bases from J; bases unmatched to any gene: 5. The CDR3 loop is CASSPDRVHEQYF. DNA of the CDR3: TGTGCCAGCAGCCCGGACAGGGTCCACGAGCAGTACTTC. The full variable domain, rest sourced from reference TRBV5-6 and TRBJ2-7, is DAGVTQSPTHLIKTRGQQVTLRCSPKSGHDTVSWYQQALGQGPQFIFQYYEEEERQRGNFPDRFSGHQFPNYSSELNVNALLLGDSALYLCASSPDRVHEQYFGPGTRLTVT.

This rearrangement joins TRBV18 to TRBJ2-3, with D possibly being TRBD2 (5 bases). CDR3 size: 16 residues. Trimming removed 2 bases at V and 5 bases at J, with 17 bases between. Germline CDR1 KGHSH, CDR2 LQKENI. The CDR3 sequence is CASSPRIARGQDTQYF. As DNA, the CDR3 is TGTGCCAGCTCACCAAGGATCGCCCGGGGTCAAGATACGCAGTATTTT. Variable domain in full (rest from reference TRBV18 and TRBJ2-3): NAGVMQNPRHLVRRRGQEARLRCSPMKGHSHVYWYRQLPEEGLKFMVYLQKENIIDESGMPKERFSAEFPKEGPSILRIQQVVRGDSAAYFCASSPRIARGQDTQYFGPGTRLTVL.

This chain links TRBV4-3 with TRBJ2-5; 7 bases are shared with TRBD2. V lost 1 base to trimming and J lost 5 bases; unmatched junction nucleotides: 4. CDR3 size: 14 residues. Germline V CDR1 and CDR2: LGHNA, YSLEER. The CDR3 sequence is CASSQVTSRETQYF. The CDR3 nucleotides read TGCGCCAGCAGCCAAGTGACTAGCCGCGAGACCCAGTACTTC.

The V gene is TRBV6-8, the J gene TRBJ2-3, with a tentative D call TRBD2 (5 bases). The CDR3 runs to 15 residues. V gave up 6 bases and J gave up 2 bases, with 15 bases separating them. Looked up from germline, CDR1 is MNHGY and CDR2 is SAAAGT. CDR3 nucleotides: TGTGCCAGCAGGCTAGCTCCGAACCACACAGATACGCAGTATTTT. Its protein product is CASRLAPNHTDTQYF.

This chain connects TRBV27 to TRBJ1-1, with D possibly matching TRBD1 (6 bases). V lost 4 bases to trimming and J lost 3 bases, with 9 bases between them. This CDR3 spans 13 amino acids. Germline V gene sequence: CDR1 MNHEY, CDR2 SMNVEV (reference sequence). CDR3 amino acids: CASSYSGDTEAFF. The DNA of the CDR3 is TGTGCCAGCAGTTACTCAGGGGACACTGAAGCTTTCTTT.

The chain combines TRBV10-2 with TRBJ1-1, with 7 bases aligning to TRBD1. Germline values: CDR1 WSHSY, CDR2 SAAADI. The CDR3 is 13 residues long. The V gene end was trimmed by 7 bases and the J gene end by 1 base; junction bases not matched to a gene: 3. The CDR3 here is CASIRQGNTEAFF. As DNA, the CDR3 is TGCGCCAGCATACGACAGGGGAACACTGAAGCTTTCTTT.

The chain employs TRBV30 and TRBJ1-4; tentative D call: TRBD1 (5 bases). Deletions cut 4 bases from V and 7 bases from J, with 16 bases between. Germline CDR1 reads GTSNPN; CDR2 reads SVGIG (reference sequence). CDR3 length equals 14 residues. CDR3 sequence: CAWTSGRVGEKLFF. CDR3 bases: TGTGCCTGGACCTCGGGCAGGGTGGGTGAAAAACTGTTTTTT.